Included here is one T cell receptor beta chain sequence, with context. Germline V gene sequence: CDR1 LNHDA, CDR2 SQIVND (reference sequence). The V end was cut by 4 bases, the J end by 5 bases, with 15 bases between. This CDR3 contains 15 residues. This specimen comes from a study of PD-1 blockade in classical Hodgkin lymphoma. Time point here: newly diagnosed, previously untreated cHL patient sample. Clones were read by immunoSEQ multiplex PCR, and TCRdb kept only the in-frame ones, dropping some. The table lists 17,000 or so clones, about nine tenths of them singletons, with about 4.2% in the top ten.

The sequenced sample was peripheral blood mononuclear cells (PBMCs). The rearrangement links TRBV19 to TRBJ1-5; a possible D gene is TRBD1 (6 bases). This sequence was found in a human donor with classical Hodgkin lymphoma. The CDR3 protein is CASSRTGSTYQPQHF. The CDR3 nucleotides are TGTGCCAGTAGTAGAACAGGGTCTACTTATCAGCCCCAGCATTTT. Using reference TRBV19 and TRBJ1-5 for the parts outside the CDR3, the full variable domain is DGGITQSPKYLFRKEGQNVTLSCEQNLNHDAMYWYRQDPGQGLRLIYYSQIVNDFQKGDIAEGYSVSREKKESFPLTVTSAQKNPTAFYLCASSRTGSTYQPQHFGDGTRLSIL.